This section outlines one TCR beta chain sequence together with its context. These data are taken from a study of T cell clones after liver transplantation. The CDR3 spans 18 residues. Sequenced by immunoSEQ multiplex PCR; TCRdb stores in-frame clones only, minus some. The sample lists approximately 18,000 clones, approximately 92% occurring once. V is TRBV1 and J is TRBJ2-3; TRBD2 is taken as the D call from the table, unchecked against the DNA. TRBV1 is flagged as a pseudogene. This clonotype was obtained from a human patient who received a liver transplant. The graft donor may have contributed some T cells. This material consisted of CD8+ T cells from blood, taken 45 to 46 months after liver transplant. The CDR3 DNA sequence: TGCACCAGCAGAAGTTCAACCGTAGCGGGGGTAAGTGGAGATACGCAGTATTTT. As protein: CTSRSSTVAGVSGDTQYF.